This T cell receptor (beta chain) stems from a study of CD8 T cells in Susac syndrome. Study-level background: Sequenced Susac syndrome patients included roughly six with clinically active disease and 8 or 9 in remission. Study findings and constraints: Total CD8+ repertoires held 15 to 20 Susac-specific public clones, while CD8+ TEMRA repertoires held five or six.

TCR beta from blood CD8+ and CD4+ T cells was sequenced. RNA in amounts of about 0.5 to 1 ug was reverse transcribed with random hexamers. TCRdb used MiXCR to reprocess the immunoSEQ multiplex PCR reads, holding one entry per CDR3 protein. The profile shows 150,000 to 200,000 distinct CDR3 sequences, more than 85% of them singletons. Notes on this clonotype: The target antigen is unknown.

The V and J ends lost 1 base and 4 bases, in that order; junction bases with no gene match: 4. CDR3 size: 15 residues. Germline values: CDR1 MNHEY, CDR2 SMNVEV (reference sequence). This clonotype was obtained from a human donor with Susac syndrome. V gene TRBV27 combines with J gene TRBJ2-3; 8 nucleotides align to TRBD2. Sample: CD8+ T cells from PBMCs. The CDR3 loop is CASSLFPSGSDTQYF. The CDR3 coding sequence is TGTGCCAGCAGTTTATTCCCTAGCGGGTCAGATACGCAGTATTTT.